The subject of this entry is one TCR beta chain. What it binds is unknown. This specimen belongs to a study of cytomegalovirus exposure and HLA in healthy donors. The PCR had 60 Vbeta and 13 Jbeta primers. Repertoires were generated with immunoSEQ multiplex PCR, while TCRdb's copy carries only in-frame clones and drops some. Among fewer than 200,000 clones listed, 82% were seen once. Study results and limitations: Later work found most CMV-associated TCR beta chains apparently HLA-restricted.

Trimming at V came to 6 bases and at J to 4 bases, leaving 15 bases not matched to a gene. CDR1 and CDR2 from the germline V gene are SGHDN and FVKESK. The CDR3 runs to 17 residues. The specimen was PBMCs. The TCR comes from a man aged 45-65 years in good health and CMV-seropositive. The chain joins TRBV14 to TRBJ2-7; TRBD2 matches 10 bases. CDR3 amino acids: CASSLTRQAGGAYEQYF. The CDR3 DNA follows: TGTGCCAGCAGTCTAACACGCCAAGCGGGGGGGGCATACGAGCAGTACTTC.